A selection of T cell receptor beta chains follows, all from one sample in a study of T-cell reconstitution after alpha-beta-depleted transplantation in children. TCRdb processed the PCR reads anew with MiXCR; each CDR3 protein has one entry. Of fewer than 750,000 distinct CDR3 sequences listed, 25% to 30% are singletons. The source was PBMCs, collected before TCRalphabeta/CD19-depleted stem cell transplant. The receptor source for this set is a boy under two years old with Wiskott-Aldrich syndrome, due to receive a stem cell transplant. Both conserved end residues are part of each CDR3. A D gene is named only where the DNA matches it firmly. The size field is filled for only some rows; it gives once, few, many or a size class.

J gene,V gene,clone size,D gene,CDR3 DNA,CDR3 protein
TRBJ1-1,TRBV20-1,NA,NA,TGCAGTGCTAGTGTTCAGTACACTGAAGCTTTCTTT,CSASVQYTEAFF
TRBJ2-1,TRBV3-1,NA,TRBD2,TGTGCCAGCAGCCGCGGGACTAACCAACCCCTTTACAATGAGCAGTTCTTC,CASSRGTNQPLYNEQFF
TRBJ2-1,TRBV3-1,NA,TRBD2,TGTGCCAGCAGACAGACTAGCGGGAGGGCCCACAACAATGAGCAGTTCTTC,CASRQTSGRAHNNEQFF
TRBJ2-4,TRBV7-9,few,TRBD1,TGTGCCAGCAGCTTACAGGGGGAATTGGACATTCAGTACTTC,CASSLQGELDIQYF
TRBJ2-3,TRBV27,few,TRBD2,TGTGCCAGCAGTTCCTTCGTAGCGGGAGCTGTAGGGAAAGATACGCAGTATTTT,CASSSFVAGAVGKDTQYF
TRBJ1-6,TRBV27,NA,NA,TGTGCCAGCAGGAGCTCCTATAATTCACCCCTCCACTTT,CASRSSYNSPLHF
TRBJ2-7,TRBV10-3,NA,TRBD2,TGTGCCATCAGTCAGGGAGGGCACGAGCAGTACTTC,CAISQGGHEQYF
TRBJ2-1,TRBV12-3/TRBV12-4,few,NA,TGTGCCAGCAGTTTAGCCCACCCAAACAATGAGCAGTTCTTC,CASSLAHPNNEQFF
TRBJ1-2,TRBV6-6,NA,NA,TGTGCCAGCAGTTACTCGCCGACTGATGGCTACACCTTC,CASSYSPTDGYTF
TRBJ2-1,TRBV7-2,few,NA,TGTGCCAGCAGCGGGGCCGGACGGTCCCGTTTCTTC,CASSGAGRSRFF
TRBJ2-3,TRBV6-5,NA,TRBD2,TGTGCCAGCAGTTCGGGGAGGGCGGTAGATACGCAGTATTTT,CASSSGRAVDTQYF
TRBJ2-3,TRBV7-2,few,NA,TGTGCCAGCAGCCCCCGTGGGAGGCCCTCAGATACGCAGTATTTT,CASSPRGRPSDTQYF
TRBJ2-7,TRBV10-3,NA,TRBD1,TGTGCCATCAGCCCGACAGGGGCGGGCGAGCAGTACTTC,CAISPTGAGEQYF
TRBJ2-2,TRBV18,NA,NA,TGTGCCAGCTCACCAAGGACGGGCGGGGAGCTGTTTTTT,CASSPRTGGELFF
TRBJ1-1,TRBV20-1,many,NA,TGCAGTGCTATTAGACGGACTACTGAAGCTTTCTTT,CSAIRRTTEAFF
TRBJ2-7,TRBV4-2,NA,NA,TGTGCCAGCACCAGCCGATCCTACGAGCAGTACTTC,CASTSRSYEQYF
TRBJ2-2,TRBV5-1,few,TRBD2,TGCGCCAGCAGTCTAGTAGCGGGGGCGAACACCGGGGAGCTGTTTTTT,CASSLVAGANTGELFF
TRBJ2-5,TRBV12-5,NA,NA,TGTGCTAGTGGTTTGGTACAATATCGTCGACAGAAACCTCAAGAGACCCAGTACTTC,CASGLVQYRRQKPQETQYF
TRBJ2-1,TRBV9,NA,NA,TGTGCCAGCAGCGTAGTAACTGGTGCCCCCAATGAGCAGTTCTTC,CASSVVTGAPNEQFF
TRBJ1-1,TRBV6-2/TRBV6-3,few,NA,TGTGCCACCGAGAACTCCGGGAACACTGAAGCTTTCTTT,CATENSGNTEAFF
TRBJ2-5,TRBV3-1,NA,NA,TGTGCCAGCAGCCTCCGGGGGCGGAGGGCTGAGACCCAGTACTTC,CASSLRGRRAETQYF
TRBJ2-7,TRBV20-1,few,NA,TGCAGTGCTAGTTCCTCGAACTCCTACGAGCAGTACTTC,CSASSSNSYEQYF
TRBJ2-3,TRBV2,NA,TRBD2,TGTGCCAGCTCTACTAGCGGGGGCCTCACAGATACGCAGTATTTT,CASSTSGGLTDTQYF
TRBJ2-5,TRBV5-1,few,NA,TGCGCCAGCAGCTTGGTATTTACCCAAGAGACCCAGTACTTC,CASSLVFTQETQYF
TRBJ1-2,TRBV29-1,few,NA,TGCAGCGTTGAAGAAGGAAACTATGGCTACACCTTC,CSVEEGNYGYTF
TRBJ2-3,TRBV10-3,NA,NA,TGTGCCATCCAAGTCCGGGGGATCACAGATACGCAGTATTTT,CAIQVRGITDTQYF
TRBJ2-1,TRBV20-1,NA,TRBD2,TGCAGTGCTCCGGGACTAGCGTTGAATGAGCAGTTCTTC,CSAPGLALNEQFF